This is a list of T cell receptor beta chains from one sample in a study of shared clonotypes between healthy human individuals. Clones were sequenced by immunoSEQ multiplex PCR, and TCRdb holds only the in-frame ones, with some missing. The top ten clones hold approximately 1.7% of a sample with millions of clones, roughly 91% of them seen once. The source material was naive CD8+ T cells from PBMCs. The source of these receptors is a man younger than 35 in good health. Some clones in this sample may be carry-over from other donors' samples. Each CDR3 is given with its conserved first and last residue. The order of the fields is CDR3 DNA, CDR3 protein, V gene, J gene, D gene, clone size. A D gene is named only where the DNA matches it firmly. Size is stated for part of the rows, as once, few or many counts, or as a class when the clone is expanded.

TGTGCCAGCAGTTTTCGCTTACAGGGGGCGCAAACCGGGGAGCTGTTTTTT	CASSFRLQGAQTGELFF	TRBV28	TRBJ2-2	TRBD1	.
TGCGCCAGCAGTGAGTCGCGGGGATTTCAGTACTTC	CASSESRGFQYF	TRBV10-1	TRBJ2-4	.	.
TGCGCCAGCAGCCGGGGGACGGTACCGGTTGAGCAGTTCTTC	CASSRGTVPVEQFF	TRBV4-3	TRBJ2-1	.	once
TGTGCCAGCAGCCTATCGAAGAGCAGGGGCGCGGATGGCTACACCTTC	CASSLSKSRGADGYTF	TRBV7-9	TRBJ1-2	.	once
TGTGCCAGCAGTTTGACAGTGGGGGGGGATACGCAGTATTTT	CASSLTVGGDTQYF	TRBV27	TRBJ2-3	TRBD2	.
TGTGCCAGTAGTATCCACAGGGCGCCAATCTACGAGCAGTACTTC	CASSIHRAPIYEQYF	TRBV19	TRBJ2-7	.	.
TGTGCCAGCAGTTTCCGCGGGGGGGAAAACACCATATATTTT	CASSFRGGENTIYF	TRBV28	TRBJ1-3	.	.
TGCAGCGTTGGTGGAGGGAGCTCCTACGAGCAGTACTTC	CSVGGGSSYEQYF	TRBV29-1	TRBJ2-7	.	.
TGTGCCAGCAGCCTATCAGAGGAGAACACCGGGGAGCTGTTTTTT	CASSLSEENTGELFF	TRBV7-2	TRBJ2-2	.	.
TGCGCCAGCAGCTTGGAGGGACAGTCCCTCTCTGGGGCCAACGTCCTGACTTTC	CASSLEGQSLSGANVLTF	TRBV5-1	TRBJ2-6	TRBD1	.
TGTGCCAGCAGCCAAGATCGGTCCAGCAATCAGCCCCAGCATTTT	CASSQDRSSNQPQHF	TRBV4-2	TRBJ1-5	.	once
TGTGCCAGCAGCTTAGGCCTCCAAGAGACCCAGTACTTC	CASSLGLQETQYF	TRBV7-7	TRBJ2-5	.	.
TGTGCCAGCAGTCTAATGGACGAGCTTAATGAAAAACTGTTTTTT	CASSLMDELNEKLFF	TRBV2	TRBJ1-4	.	.
TGTGCCAGCAGTTTAGATCTAGCGACTAGCACAGATACGCAGTATTTT	CASSLDLATSTDTQYF	TRBV27	TRBJ2-3	.	.
TGTGCCATCAGTGATACAGGGGATGGCGACACCATATATTTT	CAISDTGDGDTIYF	TRBV10-3	TRBJ1-3	TRBD1	few
TGTGCCAGAAGCTTAAGGAGCTCTGGGGCCAACGTCCTGACTTTC	CARSLRSSGANVLTF	TRBV7-5	TRBJ2-6	.	.
TGTGCCAGCAGTGAATATCGACAGGCTACCACCGGGGAGCTGTTTTTT	CASSEYRQATTGELFF	TRBV25-1	TRBJ2-2	.	.
TGCGCCAGCAGCCAAGATCGGGACAGGGACCACGAGCAGTACTTC	CASSQDRDRDHEQYF	TRBV4-1	TRBJ2-7	TRBD1	.
TGTGCCAGCAGCTTGGAATCTAGCGGGAGCTACGAGCAGTACTTC	CASSLESSGSYEQYF	TRBV5-6	TRBJ2-7	TRBD2	.
TGTGCCAGCAGTTTTGCCGGGAACACCGGGGAGCTGTTTTTT	CASSFAGNTGELFF	TRBV28	TRBJ2-2	.	.
TGTGCCAGCAGTTTATCTATGCGGATTTACGAGCAGTACTTC	CASSLSMRIYEQYF	TRBV27	TRBJ2-7	.	.
TGTGCCAGCAGCTTCAACTCCGGGGAGCTGTTTTTT	CASSFNSGELFF	TRBV27	TRBJ2-2	.	.
TGTGCCAGCAGCCAAGCGGCCTACGAGCAGTACTTC	CASSQAAYEQYF	TRBV14	TRBJ2-7	.	.
TGTGCCAGCAGCAAACTTCCTAGCGGGAGGTACTCCTACGAGCAGTACTTC	CASSKLPSGRYSYEQYF	TRBV21-1	TRBJ2-7	.	few
TGCGCCAGCAGCCAAGAAGGTTCCGGCAGAGGAGCTTTCTTT	CASSQEGSGRGAFF	TRBV4-1	TRBJ1-1	.	.
TGTGCCATCAGTGAAGGAGGGATGCCGAACACTGAAGCTTTCTTT	CAISEGGMPNTEAFF	TRBV10-3	TRBJ1-1	.	.
TGTGCCAGCAGTGAAGCGCGGACAGGGAACAATGAGCAGTTCTTC	CASSEARTGNNEQFF	TRBV2	TRBJ2-1	TRBD1	.